These 12 T cell receptor beta chains came from one sample sequenced in a study of blood T cell repertoires in COVID-19. Libraries were prepared by immunoSEQ multiplex PCR; TCRdb keeps only in-frame clonotypes and omits some of them. The top ten clones hold roughly 2% of a sample with about 400,000 clones, around 90% of them seen once. Sequencing input: PBMCs or T cells enriched from blood (not recorded which). The receptors stem from a middle-aged woman with acute COVID-19.

V is TRBV6-5 and J is TRBJ1-2, with 7 bases identical to TRBD1. This CDR3 has 15 residues. V shed 2 bases and J 2 bases; nucleotides not matched to a gene: 5. Looked up from germline, CDR1 is MNHEY and CDR2 is SVGAGI. DNA of the CDR3: TGTGCCAGCAGTTACCGGGGACAGTTAAACTATGGCTACACCTTC. Encoded protein: CASSYRGQLNYGYTF.

The chain combines TRBV12-3 or TRBV12-4 with TRBJ2-3; weak D call: TRBD1 (8 bases). This CDR3 has 13 amino acids. Trimming cost V 3 bases and J 12 bases, with 16 bases left between them. The CDR3 loop reads CASSLGGGQAQYF. CDR3 sequence (DNA): TGTGCCAGCAGTTTGGGGGGGGGACAGGCACAGTATTTT.

The chain joins TRBV24-1 to TRBJ1-6, with 8 bases identical to TRBD1. The CDR3 is 13 residues long. Losses at the gene ends were 4 bases for V and 12 bases for J; bases not matched to a gene: 4. Germline assignment: CDR1 KGHDR and CDR2 SFDVKD. The CDR3 loop is CATSDGQGGPLHF. For the CDR3, the DNA is TGTGCCACCAGTGACGGACAGGGAGGACCCCTCCACTTT.

This rearrangement joins TRBV2 to TRBJ1-4, with 7 bases identical to TRBD1. The CDR3 extends over 16 amino acids. The germline V gene encodes CDR1 SNHLY and CDR2 FYNNEI. V shed 3 bases, J shed 1 base, and the junction held 5 bases outside the gene matches. Here the CDR3 DNA reads TGTGCCAGCAGTGAGGCCCGGGACAGAACTAATGAAAAACTGTTTTTT. Amino acid sequence: CASSEARDRTNEKLFF.

The chain couples TRBV19 to TRBJ2-6, with D maybe TRBD1 (6 bases). Trimming shortened V by 4 bases and J by 4 bases, and 8 bases separated the two germline ends. The length of the CDR3 is 14 residues. Germline V gene sequence: CDR1 LNHDA, CDR2 SQIVND (reference sequence). CDR3 amino acids: CASSNREGANVLTF. The CDR3 DNA reads TGTGCCAGTAGTAACAGGGAAGGGGCCAACGTCCTGACTTTC.

This chain uses TRBV2 with TRBJ2-7; TRBD1 matches 7 bases. Germline V gene lookup returns CDR1 SNHLY and CDR2 FYNNEI. V was clipped by 7 bases and J by 3 bases; unmatched bases: 6. The CDR3 loop spans 13 amino acids. Written as DNA, the CDR3 is TGTGCCAGCACCGGGACAGTTCTCTACGAGCAGTACTTC. Translation gives CASTGTVLYEQYF.

This clone turned up a few times. The chain is built from TRBV30 and TRBJ1-1, with D perhaps TRBD1 (5 bases). Germline assignment: CDR1 GTSNPN and CDR2 SVGIG (reference sequence). V was shortened by 7 bases and J by 6 bases, with 15 bases between the two germline ends. CDR3 length: 12 residues. The CDR3 reads CASPGTGAEAFF. CDR3 nucleotide sequence: TGTGCCTCCCCCGGGACGGGGGCTGAAGCTTTCTTT.

The rearrangement links TRBV18 to TRBJ2-7; TRBD1 aligns across 7 bases. Germline V lookup: CDR1 KGHSH, CDR2 LQKENI. The CDR3 consists of 15 residues. V gave up 3 bases and J gave up 0 bases; unmatched junction bases: 5. CDR3 coding DNA: TGTGCCAGCTCACCTACAGGGGACAGCTCCTACGAGCAGTACTTC. This translates into CASSPTGDSSYEQYF. Full variable domain (remainder filled in from reference TRBV18 and TRBJ2-7): NAGVMQNPRHLVRRRGQEARLRCSPMKGHSHVYWYRQLPEEGLKFMVYLQKENIIDESGMPKERFSAEFPKEGPSILRIQQVVRGDSAAYFCASSPTGDSSYEQYFGPGTRLTVT.

The chain is built from TRBV4-2 and TRBJ1-2; D is ambiguous. The CDR3 length is 15 residues. Trimming cost V 4 bases and J 7 bases, with 19 bases left between them. The V gene's germline CDR1 is LGHNA and CDR2 YNFKEQ. CDR3 sequence: CASSPPAGEWSGYTF. Written as DNA, the CDR3 is TGTGCCAGCAGCCCTCCGGCCGGGGAGTGGAGTGGCTACACCTTC.

This clone was observed once. The chain employs TRBV5-1 and TRBJ1-3, with a weak D call TRBD1 (6 bases). Germline V gives CDR1 SGHRS, CDR2 YFSETQ. The CDR3 runs to 15 residues. V gave up 4 bases and J gave up 2 bases, with 13 bases separating them. The CDR3 sequence: CASSGGRGTGNTIYF. DNA of the CDR3: TGCGCCAGCAGCGGGGGCAGGGGAACTGGAAACACCATATATTTT.

The V gene is TRBV30, the J gene TRBJ2-3; 16 bases fit TRBD2. The CDR3 length is 19 residues. CDR1 and CDR2 from the germline V gene are GTSNPN and SVGIG (reference sequence). Trimming took 7 bases from V and 8 from J; bases not matched to a gene: 21. CDR3 in DNA: TGTGCCTTCACTGTGCAGGCGGGGACTAGCGGGGGGGCCGTGCGTACGCAGTATTTT. As protein: CAFTVQAGTSGGAVRTQYF.

The rearrangement links TRBV6-5 to TRBJ1-2; D not certain. V was clipped by 7 bases and J by 6 bases, with 15 bases between them. Germline V gene data show CDR1 as MNHEY and CDR2 as SVGAGI. This CDR3 contains 13 residues. The CDR3 sequence: CASNPERVHGYTF. The CDR3 DNA reads as TGTGCCAGCAACCCCGAAAGAGTTCATGGCTACACCTTC.